The clone carrying this T cell receptor (beta chain) was seen a few times. TCRdb re-called the 5' RACE reads through MiXCR, storing one row per CDR3 protein. The sample lists 250,000 to 300,000 distinct CDR3 sequences; around 15% were seen once. The source of the sample is a study of T-cell memory formation after mild COVID-19. The J segment lost 4 bases and the V segment lost 1 base, leaving 10 bases of the junction unmatched. The CDR3 is 16 amino acids. Germline lookup yields CDR1 DFQATT and CDR2 SNEGSKA (reference sequence). The material sequenced was PBMCs or a T cell subset sorted from them (not recorded which). The TCR sequence derives from a young man who had mild COVID-19 (a few samples of this study predate the infection). Cell type and time point are not known. V usage is TRBV20-1 and J usage is TRBJ2-3, with 8 nucleotides matching TRBD1. This chain's CDR3 is CSARAAAGGSPDTQYF. CDR3 in DNA: TGCAGTGCTAGAGCCGCGGCAGGGGGCAGCCCAGATACGCAGTATTTT.